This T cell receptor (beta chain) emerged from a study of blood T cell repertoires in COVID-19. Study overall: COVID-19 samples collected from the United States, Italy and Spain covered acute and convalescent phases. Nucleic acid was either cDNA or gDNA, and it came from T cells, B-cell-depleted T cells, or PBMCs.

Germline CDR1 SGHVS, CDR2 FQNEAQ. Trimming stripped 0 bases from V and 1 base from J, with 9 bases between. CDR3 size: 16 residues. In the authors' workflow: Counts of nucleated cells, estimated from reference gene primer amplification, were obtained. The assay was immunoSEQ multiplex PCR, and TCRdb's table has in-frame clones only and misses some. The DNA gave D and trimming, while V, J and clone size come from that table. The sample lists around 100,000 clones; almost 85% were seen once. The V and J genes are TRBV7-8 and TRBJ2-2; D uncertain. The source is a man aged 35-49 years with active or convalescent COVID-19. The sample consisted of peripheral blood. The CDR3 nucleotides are TGTGCCAGCAGCTTAGCGCGAGCGAAGAACACCGGGGAGCTGTTTTTT. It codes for CASSLARAKNTGELFF.